This T cell receptor (beta chain) was sequenced in a study of identical twins. This CDR3 comprises 13 residues. Per germline, CDR1 SGHTA and CDR2 FQGNSA. V was trimmed by 2 bases and J by 11 bases, leaving 15 bases between them. This clonotype is a singleton in its sample. TCRdb passed the 5' RACE reads through MiXCR, listing each CDR3 protein once. The sample has 1.5 million to 2 million distinct CDR3 sequences, about 32% seen once. The specimen was cord blood. This receptor was taken from a newborn girl in good health. The gene calls are TRBV7-2 and TRBJ2-5, with D perhaps TRBD1 (5 bases). The CDR3 bases are TGTGCCAGCAGCTTATGGCAGGACAATGAGCAGTACTTC. Protein: CASSLWQDNEQYF.